The present entry profiles one T cell receptor beta chain with its context. What it binds is not known. The sample comes from a study of immune evolution from preneoplasia to lung adenocarcinoma. General study points: Later-stage lesions seemingly showed higher T cell density and diversity than normal lung.

The germline V gene encodes CDR1 MDHEN and CDR2 SYDVKM. The V and J ends lost 6 bases and 4 bases respectively, with 16 bases between them. CDR3 length equals 14 residues. This table comes from immunoSEQ multiplex PCR, and its TCRdb copy is limited to in-frame clones, with some not included. The sample gives several thousand clones, more than 70% of which show up once; roughly 7.9% is in the top ten. The sequencing sample was made of FFPE adjacent normal lung tissue. The sequence came from a person aged 55 to 79 with lung adenocarcinoma. V gene TRBV28 combines with J gene TRBJ2-7; weak D call: TRBD2 (7 bases). As DNA, the CDR3 is TGTGCCAGCAGCTTAGGGGGGGGACCTTACGAGCAGTACTTC. As protein: CASSLGGGPYEQYF.